The 23 T cell receptor beta chains listed next were all sequenced from one sample in a study of T cells after yellow fever vaccination. TCRdb re-derived calls from the 5' RACE reads in MiXCR, one entry per CDR3 protein. The repertoire holds 320,000 or so distinct CDR3 sequences, 8.1% seen once, with around 17% in the top ten. This material consisted of PBMCs, taken approximately 47 days after the first yellow fever vaccination. The receptors were sampled from a man aged 18 to 29 who received the YFV17D yellow fever vaccine.

Only a few counts were recorded for this clonotype. The chain is built from TRBV18 and TRBJ2-7, with a weak D call TRBD1 (6 bases). This CDR3 is built from 13 residues. The V end lost 5 bases, the J end lost 0 bases, and 8 bases lay between the germline ends. CDR1 KGHSH and CDR2 LQKENI come from the germline V gene. The CDR3 coding sequence is TGTGCCAGCTCAAGGGACATCTCCTACGAGCAGTACTTC. It is translated as CASSRDISYEQYF.

This clonotype was seen more than once but under ten times. The chain has TRBV24-1 and TRBJ2-3; D remains unclear. V was cut by 5 bases and J by 0 bases, with 8 bases left in between. CDR1 is KGHDR, CDR2 SFDVKD, per germline. The CDR3 runs to 14 residues. CDR3 nucleotide sequence: TGTGCCACCAGTGGGACCTCTAGCACAGATACGCAGTATTTT. The encoded protein is CATSGTSSTDTQYF.

V gene TRBV6-1 combines with J gene TRBJ1-4, with TRBD1 matching over 7 bases. This CDR3 spans 15 amino acids. V lost 6 bases, J lost 10 bases, and 14 bases stayed unmatched. Germline V gene sequence: CDR1 MNHNS, CDR2 SASEGT. Here the CDR3 reads CASSPPGHPGGKLFF. CDR3 sequence (DNA): TGTGCCAGCAGCCCTCCGGGACATCCAGGGGGAAAACTGTTTTTT.

This clonotype was detected a few times. This sequence joins TRBV5-4 and TRBJ2-7; D is possibly TRBD1 (6 bases). This CDR3 has 13 residues. The V gene's germline CDR1 is SGHNT and CDR2 YYREEE (reference sequence). V was trimmed by 1 base and J by 3 bases, leaving 8 bases between them. CDR3 DNA sequence: TGTGCCAGCAGCTTGTGGGGGCGCTACGAGCAGTACGTC. It yields the protein CASSLWGRYEQYV.

The rearrangement uses TRBV11-2 and TRBJ1-3; D ambiguous. Looked up from germline, CDR1 is SGHAT and CDR2 is FQNNGV. Trimming pared 2 bases from V and 0 bases from J, leaving 8 bases between. This CDR3 is built from 15 residues. CDR3: CASSLFRSSGNTIYF. The CDR3 DNA is TGTGCCAGCAGCTTATTTAGATCCTCTGGAAACACCATATATTTT.

The V and J genes are TRBV7-9 and TRBJ1-1, with unresolved D. V dropped 5 bases and J dropped 12 bases, with 28 bases sitting between them. The germline V gene encodes CDR1 SEHNR and CDR2 FQNEAQ (reference sequence). The CDR3 loop spans 16 amino acids. CDR3 residues: CASSPWGGSGIEESFF. DNA of the CDR3: TGTGCCAGCAGCCCATGGGGAGGGTCGGGGATCGAAGAGTCTTTCTTT. Based on the CDR3 plus reference TRBV7-9 and TRBJ1-1, the full variable domain is DTGVSQNPRHKITKRGQNVTFRCDPISEHNRLYWYRQTLGQGPEFLTYFQNEAQLEKSRLLSDRFSAERPKGSFSTLEIQRTEQGDSAMYLCASSPWGGSGIEESFFGQGTRLTVV.

This clonotype was detected many times. V is TRBV7-2 and J is TRBJ2-5, with D perhaps matching TRBD2 (5 bases). The V gene's germline CDR1 is SGHTA and CDR2 FQGNSA. The CDR3 has 13 amino acids. V was clipped by 6 bases and J by 1 base, with 9 bases between them. The CDR3 region is CASSPGLQETQYF. The CDR3 DNA reads TGTGCCAGCAGTCCCGGACTCCAAGAGACCCAGTACTTC.

Ten or more counts support this clonotype. This chain links TRBV11-2 with TRBJ2-5, with D hard to call. Trimming left V 0 bases short and J 4 bases short, with 9 bases between. The CDR3 loop spans 14 amino acids. Germline-derived CDR1 and CDR2 are SGHAT and FQNNGV. The CDR3 DNA is TGTGCCAGCAGCTTAGATACGGCGGCAGAGACCCAGTACTTC. Protein: CASSLDTAAETQYF.

A few counts support this clonotype. The chain is built from TRBV29-1 and TRBJ2-1; 13 nucleotides align to TRBD2. The germline CDR1 and CDR2 sequences are SQVTM and ANQGSEA. V gave up 8 bases and J gave up 8 bases; unmatched junction bases: 6. CDR3 size: 13 residues. In DNA, the CDR3 is TGCAGCTTACGACTAGCGGGGGGCTATGAGCAGTTCTTC. Its translation is CSLRLAGGYEQFF.

The chain links TRBV20-1 to TRBJ2-7; TRBD1 or TRBD2 may be the D gene (5 bases each). Germline loops: CDR1 DFQATT, CDR2 SNEGSKA (reference sequence). The V and J ends lost 6 bases and 3 bases respectively, with 12 bases between them. The CDR3 length is 12 residues. The CDR3 region has the DNA TGCAGTGCGAGGGGCGAGCTCTACGAGCAGTACTTC. Translating it yields CSARGELYEQYF.

The genes are TRBV13 and TRBJ1-6, with 9 bases aligning to TRBD1. V gave up 4 bases and J gave up 7 bases; unmatched junction bases: 8. The germline gives CDR1 PRHDT, CDR2 FYEKMQ (reference sequence). CDR3 length: 16 residues. This CDR3 reads CASSSRTGVMNSPLHF. The CDR3 DNA reads TGTGCCAGCAGCTCGAGGACAGGGGTGATGAATTCACCCCTCCACTTT.

V usage is TRBV5-1 and J usage is TRBJ2-1; 8 positions match TRBD2. This CDR3 is 12 amino acids long. V shed 6 bases, J shed 6 bases, and the junction held 2 bases outside the gene matches. In germline, CDR1 is SGHRS, CDR2 YFSETQ. The CDR3 region is CASTLAGNEQFF. The CDR3 nucleotides read TGCGCCAGCACTCTAGCGGGCAATGAGCAGTTCTTC.

In its sample, this clonotype was seen a few times. The genes are TRBV23-1 and TRBJ2-1; 9 bases match TRBD2. TRBV23-1 is an ORF for which the function is uncertain. The CDR3 is 18 amino acids. V trimming: 2 bases; J trimming: 5 bases; junction bases outside the gene matches: 13. CDR3: CASSQPLGSGGLNNEQFF. CDR3 in DNA: TGCGCCAGCAGTCAACCCCTGGGGAGCGGGGGGCTTAACAATGAGCAGTTCTTC.

V usage is TRBV24-1 and J usage is TRBJ2-7; D is perhaps TRBD2 (5 bases). CDR1 and CDR2 (germline): KGHDR, SFDVKD. The length of the CDR3 is 15 residues. Trimming took off 9 bases at V and 2 bases at J, with 19 bases between the two ends. CDR3 DNA sequence: TGTGCCACCGATAGGGTGGGAGCCAGGACCTACGAGCAGTACTTC. Encoded protein: CATDRVGARTYEQYF.

V is TRBV7-2 and J is TRBJ1-2, with 7 bases fitting TRBD1. The CDR3 is made up of 15 amino acids. The junction had 14 bases not matched to a gene; V was cut back by 5 bases and J by 8 bases. Germline-derived CDR1 and CDR2 are SGHTA and FQGNSA. The CDR3 sequence is CASSESFHRGSGYTF. In DNA form, the CDR3 reads TGTGCCAGCAGCGAATCCTTTCACAGGGGATCGGGCTACACCTTC.

This clonotype was seen only a few times. The chain employs TRBV12-3 or TRBV12-4 and TRBJ2-5; TRBD2 matches at 12 bases. This CDR3 has 15 amino acids. After removal of 5 bases from V and 5 bases from J, the junction contained 6 bases not matched to a gene. This CDR3 reads CASSTSGTSGETQYF. In nucleotides, the CDR3 is TGTGCCAGCAGTACCTCCGGGACTAGCGGGGAGACCCAGTACTTC.

This clonotype was recorded a few times. The chain has TRBV4-3 and TRBJ2-7; the D gene is possibly TRBD2 (5 bases). In germline, CDR1 is LGHNA, CDR2 YSLEER. The CDR3 is 15 amino acids. The V end lost 0 bases, the J end lost 2 bases, and 11 bases lay between the germline ends. CDR3 bases: TGCGCCAGCAGCCAAGATCAGAACGGGGCCTACGAGCAGTACTTC. This sequence encodes CASSQDQNGAYEQYF.

Notes on this clonotype: A much larger clone differs from this one at a single base, so this may be a read error. The chain has TRBV29-1 and TRBJ2-5, with D possibly TRBD1 on 5 matching bases. Trimming stripped 2 bases from V and 1 base from J, with 17 bases between. The germline V gene has CDR1 SQVTM and CDR2 ANQGSEA. The CDR3 consists of 16 residues. Here the CDR3 reads CSVENQGRQSQETQYF. The CDR3 DNA sequence: TGCAGCGTTGAAAACCAGGGCCGGCAGTCCCAAGAGACCCAGTACTTC.

V is TRBV2 and J is TRBJ2-5; possibly TRBD2 for D (6 bases). This CDR3 contains 12 residues. Germline CDR1 SNHLY, CDR2 FYNNEI. The ends were cut back, 10 bases at V and 7 bases at J, with 16 bases in the middle. CDR3 residues: CATRLDLGTQYF. The CDR3 DNA reads as TGTGCCACCCGACTAGATTTGGGGACCCAGTACTTC. The full variable domain, rest sourced from reference TRBV2 and TRBJ2-5, is EPEVTQTPSHQVTQMGQEVILRCVPISNHLYFYWYRQILGQKVEFLVSFYNNEISEKSEIFDDQFSVERPDGSNFTLKIRSTKLEDSAMYFCATRLDLGTQYFGPGTRLLVL.

In this sample, this clonotype turned up a few times. CDR3 sequence reads: CASSLTVNYGYTF. In nucleotides, the CDR3 is TGTGCCAGCAGTTTAACTGTGAACTATGGCTACACCTTC. V gene TRBV12-3 or TRBV12-4 combines with J gene TRBJ1-2, with unresolved D. V was shortened by 2 bases and J by 2 bases, with 6 bases between the two germline ends. The CDR3 totals 13 residues.

This clonotype was counted between two and nine times. The chain couples TRBV4-1 to TRBJ1-6; unclear D gene. V lost 4 bases, J lost 8 bases, and 12 bases lay in between. The CDR3 is 14 residues long. Germline CDR1 and CDR2: MGHRA and YSYEKL. The CDR3 DNA follows: TGCGCCAGCAGCCCAGAGGGCGTACATTCACCCCTCCACTTT. Protein sequence: CASSPEGVHSPLHF.

The gene calls are TRBV3-1 and TRBJ2-5, with 7 positions matching TRBD1. Germline CDR1 LGHDT, CDR2 YNNKEL (reference sequence). After removal of 4 bases from V and 3 bases from J, the junction contained 5 bases not matched to a gene. The CDR3 has 14 residues. This chain's CDR3 is CASSRSGGEETQYF. CDR3 in DNA: TGTGCCAGCAGCCGATCAGGGGGAGAAGAGACCCAGTACTTC.

This clonotype was counted between two and nine times. CDR3 region: CASSPRGADEAFF. In nucleotides, the CDR3 is TGTGCCAGCAGTCCCCGAGGGGCCGATGAAGCTTTCTTT. V and J are TRBV12-3 or TRBV12-4 and TRBJ1-1; TRBD1 might be the D (5 bases). Trimming took off 5 bases at V and 7 bases at J, with 14 bases between the two ends. CDR3 length: 13 residues.